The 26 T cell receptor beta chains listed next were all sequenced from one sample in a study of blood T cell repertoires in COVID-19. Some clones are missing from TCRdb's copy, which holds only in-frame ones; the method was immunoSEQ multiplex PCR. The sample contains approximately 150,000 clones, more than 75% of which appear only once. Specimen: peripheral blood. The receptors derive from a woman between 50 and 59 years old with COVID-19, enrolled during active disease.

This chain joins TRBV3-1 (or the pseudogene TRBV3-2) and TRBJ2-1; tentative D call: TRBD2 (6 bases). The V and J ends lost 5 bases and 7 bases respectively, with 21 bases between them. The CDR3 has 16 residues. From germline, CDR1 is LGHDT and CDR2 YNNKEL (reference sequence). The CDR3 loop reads CASSSSGAGILNEQFF. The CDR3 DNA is TGTGCCAGCAGCTCAAGTGGGGCGGGGATCCTAAATGAGCAGTTCTTC.

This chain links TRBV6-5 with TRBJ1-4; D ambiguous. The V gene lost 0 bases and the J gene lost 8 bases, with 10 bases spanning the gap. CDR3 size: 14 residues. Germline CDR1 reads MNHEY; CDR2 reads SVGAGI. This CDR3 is CASSYSTTEEKLFF. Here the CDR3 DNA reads TGTGCCAGCAGTTACTCGACTACAGAGGAAAAACTGTTTTTT.

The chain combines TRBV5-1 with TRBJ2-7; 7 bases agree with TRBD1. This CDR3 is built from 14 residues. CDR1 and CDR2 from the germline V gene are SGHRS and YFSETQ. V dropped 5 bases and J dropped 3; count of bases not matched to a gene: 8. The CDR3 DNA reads TGCGCCAGCAGTCCTCCGGGACAGAACTACGAGCAGTACTTC. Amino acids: CASSPPGQNYEQYF.

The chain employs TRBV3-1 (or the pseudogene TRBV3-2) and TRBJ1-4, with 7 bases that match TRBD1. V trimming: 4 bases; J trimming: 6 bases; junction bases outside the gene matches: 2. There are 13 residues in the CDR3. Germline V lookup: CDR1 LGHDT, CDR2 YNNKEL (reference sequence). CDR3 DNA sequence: TGTGCCAGCAGCCTCCAGGGGGATGAAAAACTGTTTTTT. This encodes CASSLQGDEKLFF.

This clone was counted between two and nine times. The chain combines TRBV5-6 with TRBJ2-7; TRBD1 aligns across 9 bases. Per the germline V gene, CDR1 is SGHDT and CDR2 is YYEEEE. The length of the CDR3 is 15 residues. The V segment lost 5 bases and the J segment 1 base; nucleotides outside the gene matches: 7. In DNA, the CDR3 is TGTGCCAGCAGAAAGACCGGGACAGGGTCCTACGAGCAGTACTTC. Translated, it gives CASRKTGTGSYEQYF.

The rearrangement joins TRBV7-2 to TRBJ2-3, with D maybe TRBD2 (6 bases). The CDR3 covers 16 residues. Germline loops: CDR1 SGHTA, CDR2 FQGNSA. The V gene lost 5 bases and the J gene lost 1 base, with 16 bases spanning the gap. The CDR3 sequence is CASSHPDGGGTDTQYF. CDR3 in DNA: TGTGCCAGCAGCCACCCGGACGGCGGGGGCACAGATACGCAGTATTTT.

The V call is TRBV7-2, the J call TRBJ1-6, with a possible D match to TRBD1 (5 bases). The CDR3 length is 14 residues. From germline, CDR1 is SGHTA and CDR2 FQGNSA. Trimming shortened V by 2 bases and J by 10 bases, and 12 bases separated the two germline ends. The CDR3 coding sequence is TGTGCCAGCAGCTTACGGGGGGTGGGATCACCCCTCCACTTT. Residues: CASSLRGVGSPLHF.

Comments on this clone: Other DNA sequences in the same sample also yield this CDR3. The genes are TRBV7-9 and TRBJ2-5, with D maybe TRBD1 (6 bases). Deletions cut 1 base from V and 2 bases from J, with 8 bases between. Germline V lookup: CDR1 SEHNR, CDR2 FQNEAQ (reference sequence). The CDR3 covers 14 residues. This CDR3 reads CASSLGGQQETQYF. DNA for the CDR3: TGTGCCAGCAGCTTAGGCGGACAGCAAGAGACCCAGTACTTC. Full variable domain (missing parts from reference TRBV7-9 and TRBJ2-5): DTGVSQNPRHKITKRGQNVTFRCDPISEHNRLYWYRQTLGQGPEFLTYFQNEAQLEKSRLLSDRFSAERPKGSFSTLEIQRTEQGDSAMYLCASSLGGQQETQYFGPGTRLLVL.

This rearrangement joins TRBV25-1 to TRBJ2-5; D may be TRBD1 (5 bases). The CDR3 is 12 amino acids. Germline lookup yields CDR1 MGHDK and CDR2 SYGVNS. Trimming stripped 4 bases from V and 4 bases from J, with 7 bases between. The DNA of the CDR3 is TGTGCCAGCAGTGGACAGTTAGAGACCCAGTACTTC. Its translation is CASSGQLETQYF.

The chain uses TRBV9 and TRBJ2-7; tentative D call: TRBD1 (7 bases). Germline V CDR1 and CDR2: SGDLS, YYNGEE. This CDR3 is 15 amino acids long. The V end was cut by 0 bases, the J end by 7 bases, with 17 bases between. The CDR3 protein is CASSVEGQRRGEQYF. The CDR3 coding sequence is TGTGCCAGCAGCGTAGAGGGACAGCGCCGGGGGGAGCAGTACTTC.

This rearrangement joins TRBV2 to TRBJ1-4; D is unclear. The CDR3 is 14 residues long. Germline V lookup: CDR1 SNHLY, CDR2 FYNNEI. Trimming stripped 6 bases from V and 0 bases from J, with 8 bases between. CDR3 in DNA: TGTGCCAGCAGCGCCCAGGCAACTAATGAAAAACTGTTTTTT. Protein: CASSAQATNEKLFF.

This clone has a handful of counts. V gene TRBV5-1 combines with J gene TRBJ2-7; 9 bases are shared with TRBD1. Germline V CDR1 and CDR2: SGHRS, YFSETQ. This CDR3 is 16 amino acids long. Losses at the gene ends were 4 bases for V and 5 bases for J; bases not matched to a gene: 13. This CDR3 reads CASSKRPGTGSNEQYF. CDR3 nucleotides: TGCGCCAGCAGCAAACGACCCGGGACAGGGTCTAACGAGCAGTACTTC.

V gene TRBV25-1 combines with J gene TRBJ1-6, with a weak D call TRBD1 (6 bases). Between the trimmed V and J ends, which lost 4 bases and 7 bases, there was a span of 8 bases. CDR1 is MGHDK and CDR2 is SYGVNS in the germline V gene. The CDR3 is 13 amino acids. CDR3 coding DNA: TGTGCCAGCAGTGTAACAGGGAATTCACCCCTCCACTTT. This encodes CASSVTGNSPLHF. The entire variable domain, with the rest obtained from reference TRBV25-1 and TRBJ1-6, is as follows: EADIYQTPRYLVIGTGKKITLECSQTMGHDKMYWYQQDPGMELHLIHYSYGVNSTEKGDLSSESTVSRIRTEHFPLTLESARPSHTSQYLCASSVTGNSPLHFGNGTRLTVT.

CDR3 bases: TGTGCCAGCAGTTACGCGCAGGGGGAAGGTGGCTACACCTTC. Encoded protein: CASSYAQGEGGYTF. The genes are TRBV6-5 and TRBJ1-2; 7 bases align to TRBD1. Germline V gene lookup returns CDR1 MNHEY and CDR2 SVGAGI. V lost 2 bases and J lost 7; bases outside the gene matches: 7. The CDR3 totals 14 residues.

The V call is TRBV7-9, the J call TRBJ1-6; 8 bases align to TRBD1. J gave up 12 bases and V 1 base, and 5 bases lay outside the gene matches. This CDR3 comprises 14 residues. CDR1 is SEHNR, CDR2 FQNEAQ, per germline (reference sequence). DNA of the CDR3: TGTGCCAGCAGCTTAGATTCAGGGGGCGTACCCCTCCACTTT. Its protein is CASSLDSGGVPLHF. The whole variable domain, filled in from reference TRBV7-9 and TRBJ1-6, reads DTGVSQNPRHKITKRGQNVTFRCDPISEHNRLYWYRQTLGQGPEFLTYFQNEAQLEKSRLLSDRFSAERPKGSFSTLEIQRTEQGDSAMYLCASSLDSGGVPLHFGNGTRLTVT.

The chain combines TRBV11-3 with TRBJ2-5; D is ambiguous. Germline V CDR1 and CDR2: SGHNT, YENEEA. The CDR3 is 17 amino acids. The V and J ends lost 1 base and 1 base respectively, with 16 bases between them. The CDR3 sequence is CASSLGVSAFFQETQYF. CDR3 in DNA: TGTGCCAGCAGCTTAGGAGTAAGCGCCTTCTTCCAAGAGACCCAGTACTTC.

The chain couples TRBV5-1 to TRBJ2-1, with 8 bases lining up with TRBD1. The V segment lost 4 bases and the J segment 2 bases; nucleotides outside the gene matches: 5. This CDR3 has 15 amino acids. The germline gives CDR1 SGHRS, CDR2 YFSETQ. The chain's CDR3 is CASSTMTGAYNEQFF. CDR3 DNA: TGCGCCAGCAGCACCATGACAGGGGCCTACAATGAGCAGTTCTTC.

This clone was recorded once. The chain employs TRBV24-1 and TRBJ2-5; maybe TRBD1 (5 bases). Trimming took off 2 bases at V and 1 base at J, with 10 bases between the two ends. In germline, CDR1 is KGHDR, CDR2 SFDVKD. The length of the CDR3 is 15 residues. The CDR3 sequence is CATSDWGASQETQYF. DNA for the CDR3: TGTGCCACCAGTGATTGGGGCGCGAGCCAAGAGACCCAGTACTTC.

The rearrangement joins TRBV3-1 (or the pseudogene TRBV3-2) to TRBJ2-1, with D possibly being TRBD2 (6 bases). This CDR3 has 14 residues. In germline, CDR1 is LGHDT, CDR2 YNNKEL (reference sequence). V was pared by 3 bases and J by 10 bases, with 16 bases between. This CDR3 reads CASSQEGGKGEQFF. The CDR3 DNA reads TGTGCCAGCAGCCAGGAGGGCGGCAAAGGGGAGCAGTTCTTC.

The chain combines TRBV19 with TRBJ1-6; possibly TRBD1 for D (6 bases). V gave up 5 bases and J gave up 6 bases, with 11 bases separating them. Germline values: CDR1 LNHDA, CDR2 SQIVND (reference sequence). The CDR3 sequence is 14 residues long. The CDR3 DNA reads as TGTGCCAGTAGTTATGGGGGCAGTAATTCACCCCTCCACTTT. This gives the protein CASSYGGSNSPLHF.

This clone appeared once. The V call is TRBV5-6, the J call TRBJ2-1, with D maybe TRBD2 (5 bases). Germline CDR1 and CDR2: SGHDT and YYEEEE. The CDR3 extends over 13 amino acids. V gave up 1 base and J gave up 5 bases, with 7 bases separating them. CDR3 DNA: TGTGCCAGCAGCTTGCCGGGGAACAATGAGCAGTTCTTC. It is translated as CASSLPGNNEQFF.

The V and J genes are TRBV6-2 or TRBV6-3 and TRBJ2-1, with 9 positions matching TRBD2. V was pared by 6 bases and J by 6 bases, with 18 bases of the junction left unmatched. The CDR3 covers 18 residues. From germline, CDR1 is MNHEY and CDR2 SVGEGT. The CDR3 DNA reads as TGTGCCAGCAGCTCCCCAACCCGGGAGCGGGGGGTTCTCAATGAGCAGTTCTTC. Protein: CASSSPTRERGVLNEQFF.

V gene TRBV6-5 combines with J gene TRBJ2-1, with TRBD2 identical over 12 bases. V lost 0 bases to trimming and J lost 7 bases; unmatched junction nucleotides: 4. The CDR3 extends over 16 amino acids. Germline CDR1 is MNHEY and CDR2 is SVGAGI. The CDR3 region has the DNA TGTGCCAGCAGTTACTCGGTTCTAGCGGGGGGGAATGAGCAGTTCTTC. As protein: CASSYSVLAGGNEQFF.

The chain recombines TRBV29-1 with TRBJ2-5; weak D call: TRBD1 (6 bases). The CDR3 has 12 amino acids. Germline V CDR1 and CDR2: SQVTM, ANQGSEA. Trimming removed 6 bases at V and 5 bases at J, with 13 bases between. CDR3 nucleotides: TGCAGCGTACTACAGGGTCTCGAGACCCAGTACTTC. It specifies CSVLQGLETQYF.

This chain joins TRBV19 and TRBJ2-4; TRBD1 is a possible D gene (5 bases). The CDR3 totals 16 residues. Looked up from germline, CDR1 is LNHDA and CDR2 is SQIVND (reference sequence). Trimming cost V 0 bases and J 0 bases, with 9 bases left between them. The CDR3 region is CASSIEKGIAKNIQYF. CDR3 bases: TGTGCCAGTAGTATAGAAAAGGGGATAGCCAAAAACATTCAGTACTTC.

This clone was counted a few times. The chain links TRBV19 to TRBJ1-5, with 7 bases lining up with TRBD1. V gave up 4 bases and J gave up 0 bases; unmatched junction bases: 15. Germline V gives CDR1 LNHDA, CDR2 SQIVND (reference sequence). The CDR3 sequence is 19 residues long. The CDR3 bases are TGTGCCAGTAGTAAACAGGCCGGGGCAGGGGGTTATAGCAATCAGCCCCAGCATTTT. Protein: CASSKQAGAGGYSNQPQHF.